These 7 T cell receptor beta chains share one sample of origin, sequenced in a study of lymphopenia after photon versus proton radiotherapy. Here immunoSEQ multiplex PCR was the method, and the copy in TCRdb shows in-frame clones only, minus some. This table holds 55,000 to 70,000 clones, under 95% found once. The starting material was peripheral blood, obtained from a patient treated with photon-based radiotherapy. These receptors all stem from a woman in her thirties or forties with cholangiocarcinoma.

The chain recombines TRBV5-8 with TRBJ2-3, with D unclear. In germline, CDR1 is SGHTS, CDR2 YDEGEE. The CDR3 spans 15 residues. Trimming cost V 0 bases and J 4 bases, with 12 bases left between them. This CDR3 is CASSLGMVGSDTQYF. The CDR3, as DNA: TGTGCCAGCAGCTTGGGTATGGTGGGGTCAGATACGCAGTATTTT.

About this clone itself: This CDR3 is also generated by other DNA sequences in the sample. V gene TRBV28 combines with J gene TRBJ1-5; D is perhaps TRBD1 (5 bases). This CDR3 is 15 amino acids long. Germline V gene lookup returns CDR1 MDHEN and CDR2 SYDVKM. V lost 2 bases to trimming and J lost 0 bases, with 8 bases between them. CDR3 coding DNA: TGTGCCAGCAGTTTAGGGGGTTATAGCAATCAGCCCCAGCATTTT. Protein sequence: CASSLGGYSNQPQHF.

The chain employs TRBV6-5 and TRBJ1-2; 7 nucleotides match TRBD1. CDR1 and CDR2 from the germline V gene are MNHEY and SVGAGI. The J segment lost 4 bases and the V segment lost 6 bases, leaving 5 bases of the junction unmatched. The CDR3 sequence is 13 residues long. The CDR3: CASRRDSPYGYTF. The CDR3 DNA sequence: TGTGCCAGCAGGCGGGACAGCCCCTATGGCTACACCTTC.

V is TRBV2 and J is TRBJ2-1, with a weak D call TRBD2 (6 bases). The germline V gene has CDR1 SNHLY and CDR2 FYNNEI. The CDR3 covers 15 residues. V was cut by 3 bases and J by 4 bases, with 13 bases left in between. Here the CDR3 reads CASSEGRGTYNEQFF. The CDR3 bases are TGTGCCAGCAGTGAGGGGCGGGGTACGTACAATGAGCAGTTCTTC.

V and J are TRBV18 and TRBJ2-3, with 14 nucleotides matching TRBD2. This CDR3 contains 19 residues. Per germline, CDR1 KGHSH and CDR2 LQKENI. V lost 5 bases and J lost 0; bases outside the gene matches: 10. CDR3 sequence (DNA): TGTGCCAGCTCAGCGAAGACTAGCGGGGGGGCCATGAGCACAGATACGCAGTATTTT. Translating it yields CASSAKTSGGAMSTDTQYF.

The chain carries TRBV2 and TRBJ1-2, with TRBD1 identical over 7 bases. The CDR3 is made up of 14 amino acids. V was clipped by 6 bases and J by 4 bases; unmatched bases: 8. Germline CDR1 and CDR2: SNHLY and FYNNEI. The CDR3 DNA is TGTGCCAGCAGCGATCAGACAGGGTTCTATGGCTACACCTTC. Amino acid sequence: CASSDQTGFYGYTF.

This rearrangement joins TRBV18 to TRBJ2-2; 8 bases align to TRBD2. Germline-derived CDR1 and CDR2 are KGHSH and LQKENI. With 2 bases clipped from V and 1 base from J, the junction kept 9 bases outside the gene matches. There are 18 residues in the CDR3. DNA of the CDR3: TGTGCCAGCTCACCAACGGGAGGGCCGGGTCGGAACACCGGGGAGCTGTTTTTT. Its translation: CASSPTGGPGRNTGELFF.